The sample holds a few counts of the clone carrying this T cell receptor beta chain. Its matching antigen is unknown. In TCRdb, the 5' RACE reads were re-called with MiXCR into one record per CDR3 protein. The sample shows 500,000 to 550,000 distinct CDR3 sequences, roughly 22% of them seen only once. This entry belongs to a study of T-cell memory formation after mild COVID-19. Germline CDR1 reads SQVTM; CDR2 reads ANQGSEA. The CDR3 is 18 amino acids. With V trimmed by 1 base and J by 6 bases, 16 bases remained unmatched. Study observations and caveats: Chiefly within CM and EM were the contracting CD4+ clones; CD8+ ones were within EMRA. CD4+ bias marked clones expanding day 15 to 37, unlike balanced contracting clones.

This receptor was taken from an adult woman who had mild COVID-19 (a few samples of this study predate the infection). Cell type and time point are not known. This chain uses TRBV29-1 with TRBJ2-2, with 8 bases matching TRBD2. The specimen was PBMCs or a T cell subset sorted from them (not recorded which). For the CDR3, the DNA is TGCAGCGTTGAAGGAGTAGCGGGAAGAGGAGGTGTGCCCGGGGAGCTGTTTTTT. Translation: CSVEGVAGRGGVPGELFF.